This T cell receptor beta chain was recorded in a study of CD8 T cells in ankylosing spondylitis. This clonotype was detected a few times. The V gene lost 2 bases and the J gene lost 5 bases, with 9 bases spanning the gap. CDR3 size: 14 residues. The germline V gene has CDR1 ENHRY and CDR2 SYGVKD. Libraries for TCR beta were made by quantitative 5'-RACE with molecular barcodes. TCRdb re-analysed the 5' RACE reads in MiXCR, keeping a single row per CDR3 protein. The sample shows about 240,000 distinct CDR3 sequences, over 8.5% of them seen only once. Sequencing used blood, either unsorted or a sorted T cell fraction (not recorded which). The V gene is TRBV10-3, the J gene TRBJ2-2; D call uncertain. This TCR was recovered from a male donor with ankylosing spondylitis or in good health (not recorded which). CDR3 protein: CAISEAFYTGELFF. In nucleotides, the CDR3 is TGTGCCATCAGTGAGGCCTTCTATACCGGGGAGCTGTTTTTT.